These 20 T cell receptor beta chains were sequenced from one sample in a study of cytomegalovirus exposure and HLA in healthy donors. The PCR made use of 60 Vbeta and 13 Jbeta primers. TCRdb keeps only in-frame clones here, not all; method: immunoSEQ multiplex PCR. The data contain 83,000 or so clones, about 76% of them seen just once; the ten biggest clones take up roughly 14%. The sequencing input was PBMCs. Source of these receptors: a middle-aged woman in good health and CMV-seropositive.

This sequence joins TRBV29-1 and TRBJ2-4; 8 positions agree with TRBD1. The trim removed 7 bases at V and 6 bases at J, leaving 2 bases unmatched. The CDR3 covers 11 residues. Germline V gene lookup returns CDR1 SQVTM and CDR2 ANQGSEA. The CDR3 nucleotides are TGCAGCGCCGGACAGGGAAACATTCAGTACTTC. Protein product: CSAGQGNIQYF. The complete variable domain, with remaining parts taken from reference TRBV29-1 and TRBJ2-4, reads SAVISQKPSRDICQRGTSLTIQCQVDSQVTMMFWYRQQPGQSLTLIATANQGSEATYESGFVIDKFPISRPNLTFSTLTVSNMSPEDSSIYLCSAGQGNIQYFGAGTRLSVL.

This clone was observed once. Other nucleotide sequences from this sample produce the same CDR3. The chain recombines TRBV5-4 with TRBJ2-7, with a tentative D call TRBD1 (5 bases). CDR3 length equals 14 residues. Germline V gene data show CDR1 as SGHNT and CDR2 as YYREEE (reference sequence). V was shortened by 4 bases and J by 2 bases, with 13 bases between the two germline ends. CDR3 bases: TGTGCCAGCAGCCTGGCGGAAGGGGCCTACGAGCAGTACTTC. As protein: CASSLAEGAYEQYF.

This rearrangement joins TRBV7-9 to TRBJ2-7, with 8 bases fitting TRBD2. CDR3 length: 14 residues. Trimming took 5 bases from V and 4 from J; bases not matched to a gene: 7. CDR1 and CDR2 from the germline V gene are SEHNR and FQNEAQ (reference sequence). CDR3 sequence: CASSPSGGAYEQYF. CDR3 nucleotide sequence: TGTGCCAGCAGCCCCTCCGGGGGGGCTTACGAGCAGTACTTC.

This sequence joins TRBV28 and TRBJ1-2, with 7 bases fitting TRBD1. With V trimmed by 5 bases and J by 3 bases, 9 bases remained unmatched. The CDR3 runs to 15 residues. Germline CDR1 reads MDHEN; CDR2 reads SYDVKM. CDR3 protein: CASSPETGMDYGYTF. Written as DNA, the CDR3 is TGTGCCAGCAGTCCCGAGACAGGGATGGACTATGGCTACACCTTC.

The chain links TRBV25-1 to TRBJ1-5; perhaps TRBD1 as D (5 bases). Trimming took off 4 bases at V and 1 base at J, with 5 bases between the two ends. This CDR3 is built from 13 residues. The germline gives CDR1 MGHDK, CDR2 SYGVNS. CDR3 bases: TGTGCCAGCAGTGCAGGGAGCAATCAGCCCCAGCATTTT. Protein sequence: CASSAGSNQPQHF.

The chain recombines TRBV7-8 with TRBJ1-6; D is undetermined. The CDR3 totals 12 residues. Germline V gene sequence: CDR1 SGHVS, CDR2 FQNEAQ. V was cut by 3 bases and J by 7 bases, with 4 bases left in between. The CDR3 reads CASSFGNSPLHF. The DNA of the CDR3 is TGTGCCAGCAGCTTCGGGAATTCACCCCTCCACTTT.

The V gene is TRBV6-5, the J gene TRBJ2-7; TRBD1 might be the D (6 bases). The germline V gene has CDR1 MNHEY and CDR2 SVGAGI. Trimming took off 4 bases at V and 6 bases at J, with 22 bases between the two ends. CDR3 length: 16 amino acids. The DNA of the CDR3 is TGTGCCAGCAGTTGGGGCCCTGGGACACCGGTTACCGAGCAGTACTTC. Encoded protein: CASSWGPGTPVTEQYF.

A word on this clone: The identical CDR3 is also encoded by other nucleotide sequences in the sample. The rearrangement links TRBV7-9 to TRBJ2-7; D gene unclear. Germline V gene lookup returns CDR1 SEHNR and CDR2 FQNEAQ (reference sequence). The CDR3 loop spans 13 amino acids. With 5 bases removed from V and 2 bases from J, the gap between germline ends came to 10 bases. The CDR3 DNA reads TGTGCCAGCAGCCCCCCGGGTACCTACGAGCAGTACTTC. Its translation is CASSPPGTYEQYF.

This clone was detected once. V gene TRBV5-5 combines with J gene TRBJ1-1; 8 nucleotides match TRBD1. Per the germline V gene, CDR1 is SGHKS and CDR2 is YYEKEE (reference sequence). V lost 2 bases and J lost 1; bases outside the gene matches: 1. The CDR3 is 14 residues long. The CDR3 coding sequence is TGTGCCAGCAGCTTCGGACAGGGGAACACTGAAGCTTTCTTT. Encoded protein: CASSFGQGNTEAFF.

J is TRBJ2-2 and V is TRBV5-1, with 7 bases that match TRBD1. V lost 4 bases and J lost 6; bases outside the gene matches: 9. The CDR3 contains 15 residues. Germline CDR1 and CDR2: SGHRS and YFSETQ. The CDR3 is CASSPRQGRSGELFF. The CDR3 DNA follows: TGCGCCAGCAGCCCAAGACAGGGCAGGTCCGGGGAGCTGTTTTTT.

This clone was seen a single time. This chain joins TRBV27 and TRBJ1-6; TRBD1 aligns across 8 bases. In germline, CDR1 is MNHEY, CDR2 SMNVEV (reference sequence). J was trimmed by 9 bases and V by 7 bases; bases with no gene match: 11. The CDR3 has 15 amino acids. In DNA, the CDR3 is TGTGCCAGCACCCTCGGACAGGGTGTTTCTTCACCCCTCCACTTT. It specifies CASTLGQGVSSPLHF.

To note about this clone: At one of its ends the junction is not consistent with the germline gene, which may arise from a read error. Other DNA sequences within the sample encode an identical CDR3. This sequence joins TRBV7-2 and TRBJ1-1; D perhaps matches TRBD1 (6 bases). This CDR3 spans 13 amino acids. Per germline, CDR1 SGHTA and CDR2 FQGNSA. The CDR3 here is CASNQQGNTEAFF. The CDR3 DNA is TGCGCCAGCAACCAACAGGGGAACACTGAAGCTTTCTTT.

The rearrangement joins TRBV18 to TRBJ1-2; a possible D gene is TRBD1 (5 bases). The V gene's germline CDR1 is KGHSH and CDR2 LQKENI. The germline V and J ends were trimmed by 5 bases and 10 bases, with 20 bases remaining between them. CDR3 size: 14 residues. The CDR3 DNA follows: TGTGCCAGCTCAAGTTCCAGGGCGAGAGTGGACTACACCTTC. Translated, it gives CASSSSRARVDYTF.

The chain carries TRBV12-5 and TRBJ2-3; a weak D match, TRBD1 (6 bases). The CDR3 is 14 residues long. CDR1 and CDR2 (germline): LGHNT, FRNRAP. Trimming left V 6 bases short and J 2 bases short, with 12 bases between. The CDR3 DNA sequence: TGTGCTAGTGGGGTGGGGGCCGACACAGATACGCAGTATTTT. The encoded protein is CASGVGADTDTQYF.

V usage is TRBV5-1 and J usage is TRBJ2-1; 10 bases agree with TRBD2. Germline values: CDR1 SGHRS, CDR2 YFSETQ. This CDR3 is 14 amino acids long. V dropped 6 bases and J dropped 2; count of bases not matched to a gene: 2. CDR3 nucleotides: TGCGCCAGCAAAACTAGCGGGGCCTACAATGAGCAGTTCTTC. This encodes CASKTSGAYNEQFF.

The chain joins TRBV7-8 to TRBJ2-7; 9 nucleotides line up with TRBD1. Germline CDR1 reads SGHVS; CDR2 reads FQNEAQ. V trimming: 6 bases; J trimming: 2 bases; junction bases outside the gene matches: 14. This CDR3 contains 17 residues. CDR3 loop: CASSLNYGQGRAYEQYF. Written as DNA, the CDR3 is TGTGCCAGCAGTCTCAACTACGGACAGGGGCGGGCCTACGAGCAGTACTTC.

This clone was picked up a small number of times. The chain couples TRBV4-2 to TRBJ2-1; TRBD2 agrees at 7 bases. There are 17 residues in the CDR3. Trimming cost V 1 base and J 0 bases; bases outside gene matches: 6. Germline lookup yields CDR1 LGHNA and CDR2 YNFKEQ. In DNA, the CDR3 is TGTGCCAGCAGCCAAGCCCCCGGGACTATCTCCTACAATGAGCAGTTCTTC. This codes for CASSQAPGTISYNEQFF.

The chain couples TRBV18 to TRBJ2-5, with D uncertain. V lost 1 base, J lost 2 bases, and 11 bases lay in between. There are 15 residues in the CDR3. Per the germline V gene, CDR1 is KGHSH and CDR2 is LQKENI. CDR3 residues: CASSPQMGSQETQYF. The CDR3 DNA is TGTGCCAGCTCACCACAAATGGGCAGTCAAGAGACCCAGTACTTC.

The rearrangement joins TRBV6-5 to TRBJ1-1; a possible D gene is TRBD1 (5 bases). This CDR3 spans 13 amino acids. Trimming took off 4 bases at V and 5 bases at J, with 11 bases between the two ends. Germline V gene sequence: CDR1 MNHEY, CDR2 SVGAGI. DNA of the CDR3: TGTGCCAGCAGTTGGGGGGATTGGACTGAAGCTTTCTTT. It is translated as CASSWGDWTEAFF.

The table lists this clone with a count of one. J is TRBJ2-1 and V is TRBV6-1; tentative D call: TRBD2 (6 bases). The germline V gene encodes CDR1 MNHNS and CDR2 SASEGT. This CDR3 region has 14 residues. V was trimmed by 8 bases and J by 0 bases, leaving 11 bases between them. In DNA form, the CDR3 reads TGTGCCAGCGAAGCGGGCCTCTCCTACAATGAGCAGTTCTTC. This gives the protein CASEAGLSYNEQFF.